This passage covers 30 T cell receptor beta chains from one sample sequenced in a study of T cell responses to AZD1222 COVID-19 vaccine. The protocol was immunoSEQ multiplex PCR, while the TCRdb copy is restricted to in-frame clones and leaves out a portion. The table has 100,000 or so clones, under 95% seen once. This sample comprised peripheral blood, obtained on day 0 of AZD1222 vaccination. The receptors derive from an adult in good health.

The rearrangement uses TRBV5-6 and TRBJ1-5; D is perhaps TRBD1 (5 bases). Germline loops: CDR1 SGHDT, CDR2 YYEEEE. There are 15 residues in the CDR3. The germline V and J ends were trimmed by 7 bases and 7 bases, with 21 bases remaining between them. In nucleotides, the CDR3 is TGTGCCAGCGTGCCTACCGAGTTTACAGGACAGCCCCAGCATTTT. Protein product: CASVPTEFTGQPQHF.

V is TRBV30 and J is TRBJ2-1; D not certain. Looked up from germline, CDR1 is GTSNPN and CDR2 is SVGIG (reference sequence). The CDR3 totals 11 residues. V dropped 5 bases and J dropped 4 bases, with 6 bases sitting between them. CDR3: CAWGPYNEQFF. In DNA form, the CDR3 reads TGTGCCTGGGGCCCTTACAATGAGCAGTTCTTC.

The genes are TRBV11-3 and TRBJ2-2, with TRBD1 matching over 8 bases. The CDR3 runs to 16 residues. Per the germline V gene, CDR1 is SGHNT and CDR2 is YENEEA. The V gene end was trimmed by 5 bases and the J gene end by 6 bases; junction bases not matched to a gene: 11. Here the CDR3 DNA reads TGTGCCAGCAGCCCGCCCAGGGGGCGAGCGGCCGGGGAGCTGTTTTTT. It translates to CASSPPRGRAAGELFF.

This clone has only a few counts. The chain employs TRBV24-1 and TRBJ1-5; D is undetermined. The CDR3 is made up of 14 amino acids. Trimming removed 5 bases from V and 3 bases from J, with 10 bases in between. The germline CDR1 and CDR2 sequences are KGHDR and SFDVKD. DNA of the CDR3: TGTGCCACCAGTGGCACTGAGTACAATCAGCCCCAGCATTTT. Translated: CATSGTEYNQPQHF.

This chain uses TRBV7-9 with TRBJ1-3, with TRBD1 as a possible D gene (6 bases). The CDR3 has 15 residues. Per germline, CDR1 SEHNR and CDR2 FQNEAQ (reference sequence). V lost 6 bases and J lost 2, with 14 bases in between. CDR3 nucleotide sequence: TGTGCCAGCAGTCTAACAGGGAGTGCTGGAAACACCATATATTTT. It is translated as CASSLTGSAGNTIYF.

The table lists this clone with a count of one. The genes are TRBV5-1 and TRBJ2-5, with 12 positions matching TRBD1. This CDR3 contains 16 residues. Trimming cost V 4 bases and J 3 bases; bases outside gene matches: 7. Per the germline V gene, CDR1 is SGHRS and CDR2 is YFSETQ. CDR3 DNA: TGCGCCAGCAGCCCCGGGACAGGGGGCAGGAAAGAGACCCAGTACTTC. Its protein product is CASSPGTGGRKETQYF.

This chain uses TRBV6-1 with TRBJ2-7; a weak D match, TRBD1 (6 bases). The CDR3 runs 13 residues. The V and J ends lost 6 bases and 7 bases respectively, with 16 bases between them. CDR1 is MNHNS and CDR2 is SASEGT in the germline V gene. The CDR3 sequence: CASRADSRPEQYF. CDR3 sequence (DNA): TGTGCCAGCAGAGCGGACAGCCGACCTGAGCAGTACTTC.

The V gene is TRBV16, the J gene TRBJ1-1; no clear D gene. Germline loops: CDR1 KGHSY, CDR2 FQNENV. Between the trimmed V and J ends, which lost 0 bases and 4 bases, there was a span of 9 bases. There are 14 residues in the CDR3. CDR3 DNA sequence: TGTGCCAGCAGCCAATCGACGGTGTTCACTGAAGCTTTCTTT. Translated: CASSQSTVFTEAFF.

The chain employs TRBV7-6 and TRBJ2-2; D gene unclear. Looked up from germline, CDR1 is SGHVS and CDR2 is FNYEAQ. V was pared by 5 bases and J by 0 bases, with 10 bases between. This CDR3 has 15 amino acids. This chain's CDR3 is CASSPRRTNTGELFF. CDR3 coding DNA: TGTGCCAGCAGCCCACGTAGGACGAACACCGGGGAGCTGTTTTTT.

The CDR3 protein is CASGDGGKGAHEQYF. DNA for the CDR3: TGTGCCTCCGGAGACGGCGGGAAAGGGGCCCACGAGCAGTACTTC. V usage is TRBV10-3 and J usage is TRBJ2-7; TRBD2 might be the D (6 bases). Germline loops: CDR1 ENHRY, CDR2 SYGVKD. The CDR3 sequence is 15 residues long. With 11 bases removed from V and 5 bases from J, the gap between germline ends came to 25 bases.

This clone was detected once. The CDR3 spells CASSYGTGGTGELFF. The CDR3 coding sequence is TGTGCCAGCAGCTATGGGACAGGGGGCACCGGGGAGCTGTTTTTT. The gene calls are TRBV7-3 and TRBJ2-2; TRBD1 agrees at 11 bases. Losses at the gene ends were 4 bases for V and 4 bases for J; bases not matched to a gene: 2. The CDR3 totals 15 residues. Germline assignment: CDR1 SGHTA and CDR2 FQGTGA.

This sequence joins TRBV6-5 and TRBJ2-1; D gene uncertain. The V end lost 4 bases, the J end lost 2 bases, and 9 bases lay between the germline ends. Germline V gene lookup returns CDR1 MNHEY and CDR2 SVGAGI. There are 14 residues in the CDR3. CDR3 sequence reads: CASSSVYPYNEQFF. DNA for the CDR3: TGTGCCAGCAGTTCGGTATACCCCTACAATGAGCAGTTCTTC.

This rearrangement joins TRBV6-1 to TRBJ1-5; 11 positions match TRBD1. There are 17 residues in the CDR3. The germline gives CDR1 MNHNS, CDR2 SASEGT. Losses at the gene ends were 3 bases for V and 4 bases for J; bases not matched to a gene: 8. CDR3 sequence reads: CASSDPSGTGGNQPQHF. The DNA of the CDR3 is TGTGCCAGCAGTGATCCCTCCGGGACAGGGGGAAATCAGCCCCAGCATTTT.

The genes are TRBV6-6 and TRBJ1-6, with unresolved D. CDR3 size: 13 residues. Trimming pared 7 bases from V and 7 bases from J, leaving 11 bases between. The germline V gene has CDR1 MNHNY and CDR2 SVGAGI (reference sequence). CDR3 amino acids: CASNERVNSPLHF. As DNA, the CDR3 is TGTGCCAGCAATGAGAGGGTAAATTCACCCCTCCACTTT.

V gene TRBV5-6 combines with J gene TRBJ1-2; D unclear. This CDR3 region has 14 residues. V was clipped by 4 bases and J by 8 bases, with 18 bases between them. CDR1 is SGHDT and CDR2 is YYEEEE in the germline V gene. CDR3 coding DNA: TGTGCCAGCAGCCCCCCAGCAAGGGCGGGCGGCTACACCTTC. Protein sequence: CASSPPARAGGYTF.

This sequence joins TRBV5-8 and TRBJ1-2, with 8 bases matching TRBD1. J gave up 7 bases and V 4 bases, and 12 bases lay outside the gene matches. Germline CDR1 and CDR2: SGHTS and YDEGEE. This CDR3 has 15 residues. CDR3 coding DNA: TGTGCCAGCAGCGTTGCCGGACAGGGAGTAAGTGGCTACACCTTC. Amino acids: CASSVAGQGVSGYTF.

The chain employs TRBV5-1 and TRBJ1-1; D unclear. Trimming left V 7 bases short and J 0 bases short, with 16 bases between. The CDR3 spans 15 residues. The germline CDR1 and CDR2 sequences are SGHRS and YFSETQ. CDR3 loop: CASVLAPQLNTEAFF. Written as DNA, the CDR3 is TGCGCCAGCGTATTAGCCCCACAGTTGAACACTGAAGCTTTCTTT.

The chain recombines TRBV16 with TRBJ1-1; D perhaps matches TRBD1 (5 bases). The CDR3 totals 13 residues. In germline, CDR1 is KGHSY, CDR2 FQNENV. Trimming stripped 6 bases from V and 1 base from J, with 9 bases between. CDR3 region: CASRRDRNTEAFF. The CDR3 DNA is TGTGCCAGCAGACGAGACAGGAACACTGAAGCTTTCTTT.

The J gene is TRBJ1-5, the V gene TRBV6-2 or TRBV6-3; the D is unclear. Germline V gives CDR1 MNHEY, CDR2 SVGEGT. With 2 bases removed from V and 9 bases from J, the gap between germline ends came to 11 bases. The CDR3 contains 13 residues. The CDR3 protein is CASSYNLIRPQHF. For the CDR3, the DNA is TGTGCCAGCAGTTACAATTTAATCAGGCCCCAGCATTTT.

The V and J genes are TRBV18 and TRBJ2-3, with TRBD1 matching 10 bases. Looked up from germline, CDR1 is KGHSH and CDR2 is LQKENI. V dropped 0 bases and J dropped 3; count of bases not matched to a gene: 3. This CDR3 contains 16 residues. CDR3 sequence: CASSPPRGQGTDTQYF. The CDR3 DNA reads as TGTGCCAGCTCACCACCGCGGGGACAGGGGACAGATACGCAGTATTTT.

The genes are TRBV7-2 and TRBJ2-6; D is undetermined. Deletions cut 3 bases from V and 0 bases from J, with 9 bases between. The germline V gene encodes CDR1 SGHTA and CDR2 FQGNSA. This CDR3 has 16 residues. In DNA, the CDR3 is TGTGCCAGCAGCTTGTCTGGGCGCTCTGGGGCCAACGTCCTGACTTTC. Its protein product is CASSLSGRSGANVLTF.

The chain couples TRBV5-1 to TRBJ1-1; D ambiguous. There are 13 residues in the CDR3. The germline V gene has CDR1 SGHRS and CDR2 YFSETQ. V lost 1 base and J 1 base, leaving 5 bases between the germline ends. The CDR3 DNA reads as TGCGCCAGCAGCTTGACAGAGAACACTGAAGCTTTCTTT. This codes for CASSLTENTEAFF.

This chain joins TRBV5-1 and TRBJ2-4; tentatively, D is TRBD1 or TRBD2 (5 bases each). CDR1 SGHRS and CDR2 YFSETQ come from the germline V gene. V was trimmed by 4 bases and J by 11 bases, leaving 16 bases between them. The CDR3 loop spans 13 amino acids. This chain's CDR3 is CASSTGTLELQYF. CDR3 nucleotides: TGCGCCAGCAGCACCGGGACCCTAGAGCTTCAGTACTTC. The full variable domain, in which reference TRBV5-1 and TRBJ2-4 provide the parts outside the CDR3, is KAGVTQTPRYLIKTRGQQVTLSCSPISGHRSVSWYQQTPGQGLQFLFEYFSETQRNKGNFPGRFSGRQFSNSRSEMNVSTLELGDSALYLCASSTGTLELQYFGAGTRLSVL.

This clone has just a few counts. CDR3: CASGGGQNTEAFF. The CDR3, as DNA: TGCGCCAGCGGCGGGGGGCAGAACACTGAAGCTTTCTTT. This chain links TRBV10-1 with TRBJ1-1; D perhaps matches TRBD1 (6 bases). CDR1 and CDR2 from the germline V gene are WNHNN and SYGVQD (reference sequence). CDR3 length: 13 amino acids. Trimming left V 8 bases short and J 1 base short, with 11 bases between.

V and J are TRBV6-2 or TRBV6-3 and TRBJ2-3; maybe TRBD2 (6 bases). Trimming took 5 bases from V and 1 from J, leaving 7 bases between them. This CDR3 is 13 amino acids long. From germline, CDR1 is MNHEY and CDR2 SVGEGT. The CDR3 loop is CASSPGGTDTQYF. The CDR3 coding sequence is TGTGCCAGCAGTCCGGGGGGCACAGATACGCAGTATTTT.

The chain recombines TRBV6-2 or TRBV6-3 with TRBJ2-6; possibly TRBD2 for D (6 bases). Looked up from germline, CDR1 is MNHEY and CDR2 is SVGEGT. V was cut by 2 bases and J by 0 bases, with 8 bases left in between. The CDR3 length is 16 residues. The CDR3 is CASSYRRDSGANVLTF. Here the CDR3 DNA reads TGTGCCAGCAGTTACCGGCGGGACTCTGGGGCCAACGTCCTGACTTTC.

This clone appeared a single time. The chain is built from TRBV7-8 and TRBJ1-1; D remains ambiguous. The V gene lost 5 bases and the J gene lost 9 bases, with 4 bases spanning the gap. Germline-derived CDR1 and CDR2 are SGHVS and FQNEAQ. The CDR3 runs 9 residues. CDR3 coding DNA: TGTGCCAGCAGCCGGAAAGCTTTCTTT. Translation gives CASSRKAFF.

The V call is TRBV7-2, the J call TRBJ2-7; 7 bases line up with TRBD1. From germline, CDR1 is SGHTA and CDR2 FQGNSA. There are 15 residues in the CDR3. V trimming: 5 bases; J trimming: 1 base; junction bases outside the gene matches: 8. DNA of the CDR3: TGTGCCAGCAGCAAGCAATCACAGGGGTCCTACGAGCAGTACTTC. This codes for CASSKQSQGSYEQYF.

This chain uses TRBV19 with TRBJ1-2; D may be TRBD1 (5 bases). This CDR3 comprises 13 residues. Germline CDR1 and CDR2: LNHDA and SQIVND (reference sequence). Trimming removed 3 bases at V and 4 bases at J, with 9 bases between. CDR3 loop: CASSIPTVYGYTF. The CDR3 bases are TGTGCCAGTAGTATCCCGACAGTCTATGGCTACACCTTC.

V is TRBV6-5 and J is TRBJ2-7; 7 bases align to TRBD2. In germline, CDR1 is MNHEY, CDR2 SVGAGI. The length of the CDR3 is 13 residues. Trimming at V came to 6 bases and at J to 5 bases, leaving 7 bases not matched to a gene. Here the CDR3 DNA reads TGTGCCAGCAGCCGGGGAGGGCCCAACGAGCAGTACTTC. Translating gives CASSRGGPNEQYF.